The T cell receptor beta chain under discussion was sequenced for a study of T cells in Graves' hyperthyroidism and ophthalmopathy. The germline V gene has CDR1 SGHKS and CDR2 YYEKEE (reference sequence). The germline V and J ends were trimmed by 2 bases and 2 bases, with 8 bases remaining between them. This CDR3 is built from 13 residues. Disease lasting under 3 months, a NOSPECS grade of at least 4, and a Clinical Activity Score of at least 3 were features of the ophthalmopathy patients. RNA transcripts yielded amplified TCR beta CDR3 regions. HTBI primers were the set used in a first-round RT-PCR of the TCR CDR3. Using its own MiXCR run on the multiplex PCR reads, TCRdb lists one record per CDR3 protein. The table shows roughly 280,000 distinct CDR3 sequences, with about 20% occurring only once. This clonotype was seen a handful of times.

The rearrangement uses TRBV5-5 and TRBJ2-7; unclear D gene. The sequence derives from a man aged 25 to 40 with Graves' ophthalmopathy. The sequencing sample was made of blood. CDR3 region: CASSFGLTYEQYF. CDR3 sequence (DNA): TGTGCCAGCAGCTTTGGGCTCACCTACGAGCAGTACTTC.